A single sample gave rise to the 18 T cell receptor beta chains below, sequenced in a study of T cell repertoires in cytomegalovirus infection. Via MiXCR, TCRdb re-called the reads, giving one row per CDR3 protein. The profile shows about 100,000 distinct CDR3 sequences, less than 25% of them singletons. The sequencing sample was made of CD8+ T cells from PBMCs. All receptors come from a human donor in good health (CMV status not recorded). Some clones in this sample may be carry-over from other donors' samples.

This clonotype was seen a handful of times. The chain links TRBV10-3 to TRBJ2-7, with 7 bases identical to TRBD1. J was trimmed by 5 bases and V by 2 bases; bases with no gene match: 6. This CDR3 has 14 residues. Germline-derived CDR1 and CDR2 are ENHRY and SYGVKD. CDR3 in amino acids: CAISEGDSFNEQYF. The CDR3 DNA reads TGTGCCATCAGTGAGGGGGACAGTTTCAACGAGCAGTACTTC.

The chain employs TRBV30 and TRBJ1-1; D may be TRBD1 (5 bases). This CDR3 has 13 amino acids. The germline V and J ends were trimmed by 0 bases and 5 bases, with 10 bases remaining between them. Germline values: CDR1 GTSNPN, CDR2 SVGIG (reference sequence). CDR3 loop: CAWSVVAGTEAFF. The CDR3 DNA reads TGTGCCTGGAGTGTTGTGGCAGGGACTGAAGCTTTCTTT.

This clonotype appeared once. The chain has TRBV20-1 and TRBJ2-3; the D is unclear. The CDR3 spans 14 residues. V was trimmed by 4 bases and J by 1 base, leaving 12 bases between them. Germline V gives CDR1 DFQATT, CDR2 SNEGSKA (reference sequence). This CDR3 reads CSATIALGTDTQYF. The CDR3 coding sequence is TGCAGTGCTACGATTGCGCTGGGCACAGATACGCAGTATTTT.

This chain uses TRBV20-1 with TRBJ1-5; a weak D match, TRBD1 (6 bases). V was clipped by 2 bases and J by 7 bases, with 12 bases between them. CDR1 and CDR2 from the germline V gene are DFQATT and SNEGSKA (reference sequence). The CDR3 extends over 13 amino acids. The CDR3 loop is CSARRGQNQPQHF. CDR3 nucleotides: TGCAGTGCTAGACGGGGACAAAACCAGCCCCAGCATTTT.

This clonotype was found a few times. This chain connects TRBV29-1 to TRBJ2-7; D tentatively fits TRBD1 or TRBD2 (5 bases each). This CDR3 has 14 residues. V gave up 3 bases and J gave up 3 bases, with 15 bases separating them. Germline V gene data show CDR1 as SQVTM and CDR2 as ANQGSEA. CDR3 in amino acids: CSVEAAKGSYEQYF. DNA of the CDR3: TGCAGCGTTGAGGCCGCAAAGGGGAGCTACGAGCAGTACTTC.

This clonotype was counted only a few times. This chain links TRBV5-5 with TRBJ2-1; TRBD1 matches 7 bases. This CDR3 region has 14 residues. Germline CDR1 and CDR2: SGHKS and YYEKEE (reference sequence). The V segment lost 7 bases and the J segment 0 bases; nucleotides outside the gene matches: 4. This CDR3 is CASGPGGSYNEQFF. CDR3 DNA sequence: TGTGCCAGCGGTCCAGGGGGCTCCTACAATGAGCAGTTCTTC.

At least ten counts were recorded for this clonotype. V and J are TRBV6-1 and TRBJ2-7, with TRBD2 identical over 11 bases. Germline-derived CDR1 and CDR2 are MNHNS and SASEGT. This CDR3 region has 17 residues. V trimming: 7 bases; J trimming: 4 bases; junction bases outside the gene matches: 15. CDR3 sequence: CASKASGTSGSGYEQYF. The CDR3 nucleotides are TGTGCCAGCAAAGCGTCGGGAACTAGCGGGAGTGGTTACGAGCAGTACTTC.

This clonotype was seen a few times. The J gene is TRBJ2-2, the V gene TRBV7-4, with 9 positions matching TRBD2. With 0 bases clipped from V and 3 bases from J, the junction kept 5 bases outside the gene matches. The CDR3 loop spans 17 amino acids. CDR1 SGHVT and CDR2 SQSDAQ come from the germline V gene. Written as DNA, the CDR3 is TGTGCCAGCAGCTTAGCAGAGAGACTAGCGGACACCGGGGAGCTGTTTTTT. As protein: CASSLAERLADTGELFF.

The sample holds many counts of this clonotype. V gene TRBV7-9 combines with J gene TRBJ2-2; D not resolved. Germline-derived CDR1 and CDR2 are SEHNR and FQNEAQ (reference sequence). Trimming cost V 3 bases and J 2 bases, with 10 bases left between them. The CDR3 sequence is 15 residues long. The CDR3 spells CASSLVVGNTGELFF. CDR3 nucleotide sequence: TGTGCCAGCAGCTTGGTCGTAGGTAACACCGGGGAGCTGTTTTTT.

This clonotype occurred many times. The chain uses TRBV5-6 and TRBJ2-7; no clear D gene. The CDR3 runs to 11 residues. V gave up 5 bases and J gave up 2 bases, with 5 bases separating them. Germline CDR1 SGHDT, CDR2 YYEEEE. CDR3 bases: TGTGCCAGCAGTTCAGCCTACGAGCAGTACTTC. This encodes CASSSAYEQYF.

The chain has TRBV7-9 and TRBJ2-3; D gene unclear. The CDR3 totals 14 residues. Trimming left V 5 bases short and J 4 bases short, with 13 bases between. CDR1 and CDR2 from the germline V gene are SEHNR and FQNEAQ (reference sequence). CDR3 protein: CASSVVHRPDTQYF. Here the CDR3 DNA reads TGTGCCAGCAGCGTCGTACACCGACCAGATACGCAGTATTTT. Supplemented by reference TRBV7-9 and TRBJ2-3, the full variable domain reads DTGVSQNPRHKITKRGQNVTFRCDPISEHNRLYWYRQTLGQGPEFLTYFQNEAQLEKSRLLSDRFSAERPKGSFSTLEIQRTEQGDSAMYLCASSVVHRPDTQYFGPGTRLTVL.

In this sample, this clonotype turned up a few times. CDR3 sequence (DNA): TGCGCCAGCAGCCAAGAAGGGGCTAGGACAGATACGCAGTATTTT. This codes for CASSQEGARTDTQYF. J is TRBJ2-3 and V is TRBV4-1, with a weak D call TRBD1 (5 bases). The CDR3 sequence is 15 residues long. V gave up 0 bases and J gave up 3 bases, with 10 bases separating them. From germline, CDR1 is MGHRA and CDR2 YSYEKL.

V and J are TRBV11-3 and TRBJ2-1; TRBD2 agrees at 11 bases. CDR1 and CDR2 from the germline V gene are SGHNT and YENEEA. CDR3 length: 16 amino acids. With V trimmed by 0 bases and J by 5 bases, 3 bases remained unmatched. The CDR3 is CASSLETSGIHNEQFF. The DNA of the CDR3 is TGTGCCAGCAGCTTAGAGACTAGCGGGATTCACAATGAGCAGTTCTTC.

The rearrangement uses TRBV30 and TRBJ2-1; 8 bases agree with TRBD2. The CDR3 loop spans 14 amino acids. V was pared by 4 bases and J by 9 bases, with 11 bases of the junction left unmatched. Germline V lookup: CDR1 GTSNPN, CDR2 SVGIG (reference sequence). CDR3 nucleotides: TGTGCCTGGAATGGTGGGAGCGGGAGCGGTGAGCAGTTCTTC. Translated: CAWNGGSGSGEQFF.

The V call is TRBV20-1, the J call TRBJ2-2, with D possibly TRBD1 on 7 matching bases. The CDR3 runs to 14 residues. Germline values: CDR1 DFQATT, CDR2 SNEGSKA (reference sequence). V lost 5 bases and J lost 5, with 15 bases in between. CDR3 nucleotide sequence: TGCAGTGCTGCGCGGGACAGCGTTACCGGGGAGCTGTTTTTT. Amino acid sequence: CSAARDSVTGELFF.

The CDR3 DNA reads as TGTGCCAGCAGCTTTACAAGCGTCAGCACAGATACGCAGTATTTT. Protein: CASSFTSVSTDTQYF. The V call is TRBV7-2, the J call TRBJ2-3, with D unclear. V was pared by 3 bases and J by 0 bases, with 10 bases between. From germline, CDR1 is SGHTA and CDR2 FQGNSA. This CDR3 is built from 15 residues.

This clonotype occurred a few times. The J gene is TRBJ2-7, the V gene TRBV24-1; D is perhaps TRBD2 (7 bases). Germline CDR1 reads KGHDR; CDR2 reads SFDVKD. The CDR3 consists of 14 residues. V dropped 7 bases and J dropped 5 bases, with 17 bases sitting between them. The CDR3 coding sequence is TGTGCCACCAGCGAGGGGAGGGGGATAAACGAGCAGTACTTC. Encoded protein: CATSEGRGINEQYF.

This clonotype has at least ten counts. The chain joins TRBV7-6 to TRBJ2-7; no definite D call. The CDR3 covers 14 residues. V dropped 2 bases and J dropped 3 bases, with 11 bases sitting between them. In germline, CDR1 is SGHVS, CDR2 FNYEAQ. The CDR3 DNA follows: TGTGCCAGCAGCTTAACCCCCTCAAGCTACGAGCAGTACTTC. This codes for CASSLTPSSYEQYF. Full variable domain (remainder filled in from reference TRBV7-6 and TRBJ2-7): GAGVSQSPRYKVTKRGQDVALRCDPISGHVSLYWYRQALGQGPEFLTYFNYEAQQDKSGLPNDRFSAERPEGSISTLTIQRTEQRDSAMYRCASSLTPSSYEQYFGPGTRLTVT.